This is a list of T cell receptor beta chains from one sample in a study of a mutant IDH1 vaccine in newly diagnosed glioma. These receptors' antigens are unknown. TCRdb keeps only in-frame clones here, not all; method: immunoSEQ multiplex PCR. The sample contains around 36,000 clones, about nine tenths of which appear only once. This specimen consisted of PBMCs, obtained from a glioma patient whose treatment included an IDH1 peptide vaccine. The source of these receptors is a man in his fifties with glioma. The CDR3 runs from the conserved cysteine through the conserved F or W. D genes are given only for firm matches. Clone size, where shown, is once, few, many, or a class for clones that have expanded.

len	abundance	v_gene	j_gene	d_gene	CDR3nt	CDR3aa
12	-	TRBV28	TRBJ1-2	-	TGTGCCAGCAGTTTAAGACCGTATGGCTACACCTTC	CASSLRPYGYTF
15	-	TRBV4-2	TRBJ1-1	-	TGTGCCAGCAGCCAAGATACGCACATGAACACTGAAGCTTTCTTT	CASSQDTHMNTEAFF
14	-	TRBV6-1	TRBJ1-5	TRBD1	TGTGCCAGCCTCCGGACAGGGATAAATCAGCCCCAGCATTTT	CASLRTGINQPQHF
14	-	TRBV7-9	TRBJ1-4	-	TGTGCCAGCAGCTTAAGGTCATCTAATGAAAAACTGTTTTTT	CASSLRSSNEKLFF
12	-	TRBV29-1	TRBJ1-1	TRBD1	TGCAGCGTCGCCGAGGACAGGGTTGAAGCTTTCTTT	CSVAEDRVEAFF
14	-	TRBV9	TRBJ2-7	-	TGTGCCAGCAGCGTAGGGGACGAAGGCTACGAGCAGTACTTC	CASSVGDEGYEQYF
14	-	TRBV7-6	TRBJ1-5	-	TGTGCCAGCAGCTCAGGGCAGCGTTATCAGCCCCAGCATTTT	CASSSGQRYQPQHF
15	-	TRBV28	TRBJ1-1	TRBD1	TGTGCCAGCAGTTTATCTCGGACAGGGGTAAGATATGCTTTCTTT	CASSLSRTGVRYAFF
11	medium-sized	TRBV20-1	TRBJ1-3	-	TGCAGTGCCCTATCTGGAAACACCATATATTTT	CSALSGNTIYF
14	-	TRBV7-2	TRBJ2-2	-	TGTGCCAGCAGCTCCGACCAGGCGGCCGGGGAGCTGTTTTTT	CASSSDQAAGELFF
14	-	TRBV27	TRBJ1-2	-	TGTGCCAGCAGTTTTTTCGCAGGCGCCTATGGCTACACCTTC	CASSFFAGAYGYTF
13	-	TRBV7-8	TRBJ2-7	-	TGTGCCAGCAGCTTAGCACAGGTCTACGAGCAGTACTTC	CASSLAQVYEQYF
13	-	TRBV4-1	TRBJ2-7	-	TGCGCCAGCAGCCAAGAGTGGAGGTACGAGCAGTACTTC	CASSQEWRYEQYF
15	few	TRBV30	TRBJ2-2	-	TGTGCCTGGAGGACCCTGGCAGGGCTCACCGGGGAGCTGTTTTTT	CAWRTLAGLTGELFF
19	-	TRBV4-2	TRBJ2-6	-	TGTGCCAGCAGCCAACAAAGTTGGACAGCACACTCTGGGGCCAACGTCCTGACTTTC	CASSQQSWTAHSGANVLTF
12	-	TRBV27	TRBJ1-2	TRBD1	TGTGCCAGCAGGACAGGGCAGGGTGGCTACACCTTC	CASRTGQGGYTF
12	-	TRBV29-1	TRBJ1-1	-	TGCAGCGTTGGCGTCGGGAGGACTGAAGCTTTCTTT	CSVGVGRTEAFF
13	-	TRBV29-1	TRBJ1-4	-	TGCAGCGTCCAGCCCGGGGGGTATGAAAAACTGTTTTTT	CSVQPGGYEKLFF
16	-	TRBV29-1	TRBJ2-2	TRBD2	TGCAGCGTAGGGACTAGCGGGAGTTCCCCCACCGGGGAGCTGTTTTTT	CSVGTSGSSPTGELFF
16	-	TRBV7-9	TRBJ2-3	TRBD1	TGTGCCAGCAGCTTGGGGACAGGCGGGCGCACAGATACGCAGTATTTT	CASSLGTGGRTDTQYF
13	-	TRBV5-4	TRBJ2-7	-	TGTGCCAGCAGCGGGTCGGTCTCCTACGAGCAGTACTTC	CASSGSVSYEQYF
12	-	TRBV9	TRBJ1-2	-	TGTGCCAGCAGCGTAGTAGGTGATGGCTACACCTTC	CASSVVGDGYTF
14	-	TRBV6-5	TRBJ1-3	-	TGTGCCAGCAGTCAGGGTTTCTCTGGAAACACCATATATTTT	CASSQGFSGNTIYF
21	-	TRBV10-3	TRBJ1-3	-	TGTGCCATCAGTGCCCGTTTAGGGGAGCCTGGTTTTCGGGACTCTGGAAACACCATATATTTT	CAISARLGEPGFRDSGNTIYF
15	-	TRBV6-5	TRBJ1-3	-	TGTGCCAGCAGTCCAGTGGGGGGCTCTGGAAACACCATATATTTT	CASSPVGGSGNTIYF
12	-	TRBV5-6	TRBJ1-5	-	TGTGCCAGCAGCCGCCCAGATCAGCCCCAGCATTTT	CASSRPDQPQHF
14	-	TRBV18	TRBJ1-1	TRBD1	TGTGCCAGCTCAGCACAGGGGTTGAACACTGAAGCTTTCTTT	CASSAQGLNTEAFF
14	once	TRBV2	TRBJ2-7	-	TGTGCCAGCAGAGCGGCAGGGCGGTCGTACGAGCAGTACTTC	CASRAAGRSYEQYF
13	-	TRBV7-9	TRBJ1-1	-	TGTGCCAGCAGCAGAGGCAGGGGCACTGAAGCTTTCTTT	CASSRGRGTEAFF
17	once	TRBV6-7	TRBJ2-7	TRBD2	TGTGCCAGCAGTTATCCGGGGACTAGCGGGAGTTTCCACGAGCAGTACTTC	CASSYPGTSGSFHEQYF
14	-	TRBV27	TRBJ2-7	-	TGTGCCAGCAGTGCCGACTATGCGAGCCACGAGCAGTACTTC	CASSADYASHEQYF
14	once	TRBV30	TRBJ2-1	-	TGTGCCTGGACCGGGCTGGGATTGGCCAATGAGCAGTTCTTC	CAWTGLGLANEQFF
11	-	TRBV29-1	TRBJ2-7	-	TGCAGCGTTGACGACTCCTACGAGCAGTACTTC	CSVDDSYEQYF